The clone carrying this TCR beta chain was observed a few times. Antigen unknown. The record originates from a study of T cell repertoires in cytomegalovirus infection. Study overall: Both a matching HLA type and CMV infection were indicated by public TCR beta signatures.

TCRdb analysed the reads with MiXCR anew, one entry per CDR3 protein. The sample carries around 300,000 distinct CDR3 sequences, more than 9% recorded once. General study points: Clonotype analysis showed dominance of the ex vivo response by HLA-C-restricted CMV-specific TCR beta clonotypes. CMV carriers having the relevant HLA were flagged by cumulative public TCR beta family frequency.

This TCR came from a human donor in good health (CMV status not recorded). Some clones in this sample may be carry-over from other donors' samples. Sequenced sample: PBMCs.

CDR3 DNA: TGTGCCAGCAGCCTCACAGGGTTCGGCTACACCTTC. Amino acids: CASSLTGFGYTF. The chain links TRBV27 to TRBJ1-2; the D gene is possibly TRBD1 (6 bases). The CDR3 has 12 residues. V dropped 6 bases and J dropped 8 bases, with 13 bases sitting between them. Looked up from germline, CDR1 is MNHEY and CDR2 is SMNVEV (reference sequence).